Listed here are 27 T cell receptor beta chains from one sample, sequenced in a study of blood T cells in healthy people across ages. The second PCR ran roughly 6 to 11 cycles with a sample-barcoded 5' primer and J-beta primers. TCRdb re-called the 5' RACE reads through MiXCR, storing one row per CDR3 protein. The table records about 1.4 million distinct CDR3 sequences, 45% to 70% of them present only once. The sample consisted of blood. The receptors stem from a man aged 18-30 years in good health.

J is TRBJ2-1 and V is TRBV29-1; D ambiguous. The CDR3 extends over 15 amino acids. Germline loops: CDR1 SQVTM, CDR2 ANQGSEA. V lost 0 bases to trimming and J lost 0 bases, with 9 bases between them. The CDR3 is CSVEESHSSYNEQFF. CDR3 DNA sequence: TGCAGCGTTGAAGAGAGCCATAGCTCCTACAATGAGCAGTTCTTC.

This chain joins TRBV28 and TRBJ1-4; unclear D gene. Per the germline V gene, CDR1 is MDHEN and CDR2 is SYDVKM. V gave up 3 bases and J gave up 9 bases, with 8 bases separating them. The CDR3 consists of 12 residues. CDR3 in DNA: TGTGCCAGCAGTTTGGGAAATCAAAAACTGTTTTTT. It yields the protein CASSLGNQKLFF.

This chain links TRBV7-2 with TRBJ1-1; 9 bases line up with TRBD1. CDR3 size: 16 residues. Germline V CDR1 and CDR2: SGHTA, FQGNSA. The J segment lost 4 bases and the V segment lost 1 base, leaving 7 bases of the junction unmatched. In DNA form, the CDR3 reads TGTGCCAGCAGCTTAGTAACAGGGGGCAAGGGCACTGAAGCTTTCTTT. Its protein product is CASSLVTGGKGTEAFF.

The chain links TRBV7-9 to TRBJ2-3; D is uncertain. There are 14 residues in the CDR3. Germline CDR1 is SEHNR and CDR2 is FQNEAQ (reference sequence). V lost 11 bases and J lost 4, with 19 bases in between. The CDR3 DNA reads TGTGCCGGTGCGGATCCGATTCCCCCAGATACGCAGTATTTT. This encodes CAGADPIPPDTQYF.

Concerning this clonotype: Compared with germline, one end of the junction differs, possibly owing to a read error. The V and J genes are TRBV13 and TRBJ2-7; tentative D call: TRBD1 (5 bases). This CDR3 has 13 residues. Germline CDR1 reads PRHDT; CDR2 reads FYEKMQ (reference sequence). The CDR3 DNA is TGTGCCAGCAGCTCTCAGGGCTCCCACGAGCAGTACTTC. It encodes CASSSQGSHEQYF.

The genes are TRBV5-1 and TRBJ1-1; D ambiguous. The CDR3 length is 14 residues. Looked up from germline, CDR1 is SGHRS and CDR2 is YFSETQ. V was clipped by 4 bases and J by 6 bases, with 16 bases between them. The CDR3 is CASSLDGGGPEAFF. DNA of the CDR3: TGCGCCAGCAGCCTGGACGGTGGAGGGCCTGAAGCTTTCTTT.

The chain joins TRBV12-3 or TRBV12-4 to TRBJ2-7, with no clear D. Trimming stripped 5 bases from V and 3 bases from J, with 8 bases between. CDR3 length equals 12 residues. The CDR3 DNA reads TGTGCCAGCAGTACCGTCTACTACGAGCAGTACTTC. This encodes CASSTVYYEQYF.

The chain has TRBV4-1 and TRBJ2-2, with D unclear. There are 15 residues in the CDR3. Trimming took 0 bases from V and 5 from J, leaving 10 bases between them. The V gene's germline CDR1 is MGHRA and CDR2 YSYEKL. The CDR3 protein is CASSQEVAGTGELFF. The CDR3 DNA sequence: TGCGCCAGCAGCCAAGAGGTCGCCGGAACCGGGGAGCTGTTTTTT.

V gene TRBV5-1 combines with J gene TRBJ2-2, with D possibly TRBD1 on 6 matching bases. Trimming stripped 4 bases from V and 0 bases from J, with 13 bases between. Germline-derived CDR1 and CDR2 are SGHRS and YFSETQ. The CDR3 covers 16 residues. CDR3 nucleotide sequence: TGCGCCAGCAGCCCCCTTCCAGGGGCGAACACCGGGGAGCTGTTTTTT. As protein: CASSPLPGANTGELFF.

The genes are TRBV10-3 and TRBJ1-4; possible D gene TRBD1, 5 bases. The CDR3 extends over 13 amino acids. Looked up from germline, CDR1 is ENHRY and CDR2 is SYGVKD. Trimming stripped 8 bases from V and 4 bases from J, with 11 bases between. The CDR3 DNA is TGTGCCATCGGGACGGAAATTAATGAAAAACTGTTTTTT. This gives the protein CAIGTEINEKLFF.

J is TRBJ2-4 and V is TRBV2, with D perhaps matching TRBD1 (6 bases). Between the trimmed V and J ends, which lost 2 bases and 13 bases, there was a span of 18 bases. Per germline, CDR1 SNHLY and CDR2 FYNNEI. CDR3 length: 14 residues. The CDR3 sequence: CASSEPDSFRGQYF. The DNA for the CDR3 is TGTGCCAGCAGTGAACCGGACAGTTTCCGCGGGCAGTACTTC.

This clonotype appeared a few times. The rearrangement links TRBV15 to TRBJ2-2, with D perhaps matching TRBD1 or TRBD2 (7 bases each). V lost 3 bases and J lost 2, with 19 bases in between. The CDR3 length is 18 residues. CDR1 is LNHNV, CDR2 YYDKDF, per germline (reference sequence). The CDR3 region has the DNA TGTGCCACCAGCAGGCTTGGGGGGGGACAGTCAAACACCGGGGAGCTGTTTTTT. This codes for CATSRLGGGQSNTGELFF.

The CDR3: CASSLTEQYF. DNA of the CDR3: TGTGCCAGCAGCTTAACCGAGCAGTACTTC. V gene TRBV11-2 combines with J gene TRBJ2-7; no firm D call. V gave up 2 bases and J gave up 6 bases, with 2 bases separating them. The CDR3 extends over 10 amino acids. CDR1 SGHAT and CDR2 FQNNGV come from the germline V gene.

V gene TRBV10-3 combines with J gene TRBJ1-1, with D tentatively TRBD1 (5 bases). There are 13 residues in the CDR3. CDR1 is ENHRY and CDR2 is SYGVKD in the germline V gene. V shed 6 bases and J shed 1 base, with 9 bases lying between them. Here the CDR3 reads CAISAGGNTEAFF. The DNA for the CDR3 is TGTGCCATCAGCGCGGGGGGGAACACTGAAGCTTTCTTT.

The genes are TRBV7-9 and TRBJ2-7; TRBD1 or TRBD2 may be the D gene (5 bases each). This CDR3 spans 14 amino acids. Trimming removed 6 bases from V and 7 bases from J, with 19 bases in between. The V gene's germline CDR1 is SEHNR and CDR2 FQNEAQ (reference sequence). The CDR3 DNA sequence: TGTGCCAGCAGAGCACCGGGACGGTCTGGGGAGCAGTACTTC. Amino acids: CASRAPGRSGEQYF.

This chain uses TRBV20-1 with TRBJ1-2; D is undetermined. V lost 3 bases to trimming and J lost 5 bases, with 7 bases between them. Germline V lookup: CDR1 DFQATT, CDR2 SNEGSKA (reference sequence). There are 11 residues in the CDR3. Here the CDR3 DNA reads TGCAGTGCTAGTAACCGATATGGCTACACCTTC. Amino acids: CSASNRYGYTF.

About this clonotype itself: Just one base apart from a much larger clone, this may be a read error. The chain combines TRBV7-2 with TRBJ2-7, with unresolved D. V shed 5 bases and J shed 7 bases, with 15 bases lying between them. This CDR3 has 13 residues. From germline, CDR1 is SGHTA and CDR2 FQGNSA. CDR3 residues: CASSPSRANEQYF. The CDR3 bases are TGTGCCAGCAGCCCCAGCCGCGCCAATGAGCAGTACTTC. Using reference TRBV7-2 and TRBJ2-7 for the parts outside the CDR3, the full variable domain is GAGVSQSPSNKVTEKGKDVELRCDPISGHTALYWYRQSLGQGLEFLIYFQGNSAPDKSGLPSDRFSAERTGGSVSTLTIQRTQQEDSAVYLCASSPSRANEQYFGPGTRLTVT.

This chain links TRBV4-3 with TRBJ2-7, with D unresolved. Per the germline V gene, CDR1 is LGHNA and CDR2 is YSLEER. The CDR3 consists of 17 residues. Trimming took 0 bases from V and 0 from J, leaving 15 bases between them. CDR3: CASSQEVGSVSSYEQYF. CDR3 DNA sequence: TGCGCCAGCAGCCAAGAGGTCGGCTCGGTCAGCTCCTACGAGCAGTACTTC.

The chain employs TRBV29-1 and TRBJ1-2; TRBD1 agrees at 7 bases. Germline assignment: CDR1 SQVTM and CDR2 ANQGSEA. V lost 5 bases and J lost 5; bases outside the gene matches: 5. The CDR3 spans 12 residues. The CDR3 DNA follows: TGCAGCGTTCAGGGGGAGAAATATGGCTACACCTTC. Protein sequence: CSVQGEKYGYTF.

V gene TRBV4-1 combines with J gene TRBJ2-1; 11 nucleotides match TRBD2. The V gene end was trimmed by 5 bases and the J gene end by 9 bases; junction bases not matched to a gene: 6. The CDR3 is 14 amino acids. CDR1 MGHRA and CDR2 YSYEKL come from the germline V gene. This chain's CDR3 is CASSFSGGAGEQFF. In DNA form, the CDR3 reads TGCGCCAGCAGCTTTAGCGGGGGGGCCGGTGAGCAGTTCTTC.

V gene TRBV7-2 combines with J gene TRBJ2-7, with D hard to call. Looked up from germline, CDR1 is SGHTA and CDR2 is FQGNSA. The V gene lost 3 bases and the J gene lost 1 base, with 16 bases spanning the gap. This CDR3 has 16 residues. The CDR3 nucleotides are TGTGCCAGCAGCTTCGGATCGGCGATTGAGTCCTACGAGCAGTACTTC. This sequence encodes CASSFGSAIESYEQYF.

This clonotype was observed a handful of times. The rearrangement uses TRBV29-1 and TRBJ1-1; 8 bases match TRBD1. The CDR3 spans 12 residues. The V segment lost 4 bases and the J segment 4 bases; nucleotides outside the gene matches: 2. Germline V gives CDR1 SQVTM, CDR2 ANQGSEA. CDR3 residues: CSVAGGSTEAFF. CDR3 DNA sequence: TGCAGCGTTGCAGGGGGCAGCACTGAAGCTTTCTTT.

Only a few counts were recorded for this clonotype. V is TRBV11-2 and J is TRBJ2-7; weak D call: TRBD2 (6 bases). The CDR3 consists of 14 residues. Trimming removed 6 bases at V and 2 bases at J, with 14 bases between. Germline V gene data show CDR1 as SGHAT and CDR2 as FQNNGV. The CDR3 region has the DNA TGTGCCAGCAGGGGAGGACACCTCGCCTACGAGCAGTACTTC. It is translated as CASRGGHLAYEQYF.

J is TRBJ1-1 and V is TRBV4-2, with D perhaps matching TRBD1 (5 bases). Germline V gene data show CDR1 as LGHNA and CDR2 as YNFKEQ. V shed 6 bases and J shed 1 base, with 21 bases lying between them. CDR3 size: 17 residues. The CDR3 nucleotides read TGTGCCAGCAGTATAACGGAGGCAGCGGGGACGAACACTGAAGCTTTCTTT. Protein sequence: CASSITEAAGTNTEAFF.

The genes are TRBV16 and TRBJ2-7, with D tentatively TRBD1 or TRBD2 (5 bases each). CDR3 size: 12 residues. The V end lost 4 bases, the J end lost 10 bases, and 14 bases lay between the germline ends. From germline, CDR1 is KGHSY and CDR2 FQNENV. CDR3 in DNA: TGTGCCAGCAGCCTAGACCCCCGGGACCAGTACTTC. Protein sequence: CASSLDPRDQYF.

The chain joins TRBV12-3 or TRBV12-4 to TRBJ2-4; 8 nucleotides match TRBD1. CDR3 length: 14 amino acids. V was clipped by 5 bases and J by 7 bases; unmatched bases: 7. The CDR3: CASSPDRVANIQYF. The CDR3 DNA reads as TGTGCCAGCAGTCCGGACAGGGTGGCGAACATTCAGTACTTC.

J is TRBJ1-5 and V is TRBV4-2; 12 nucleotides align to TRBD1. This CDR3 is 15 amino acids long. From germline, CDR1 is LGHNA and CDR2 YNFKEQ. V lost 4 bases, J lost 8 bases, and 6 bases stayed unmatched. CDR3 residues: CASSRRDRGREPQHF. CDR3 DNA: TGTGCCAGCAGCCGCCGGGACAGGGGGCGGGAGCCCCAGCATTTT.